This T cell receptor beta chain stems from a study of CD8+ T cells in alopecia areata. Study-level information: Treated patients were given oral tofacitinib, which was dosed at 5 to 10 mg twice daily.

Study-level findings and limits: Tissue-resident alphabeta T cells belonging to normal skin likewise get sequenced within scalp specimens.

Comments on this clone: Its antigen is undetermined.

Noted treatment: oral pan-JAK inhibitor, 5-10 mg twice daily. Researchers gathered lesional scalp punch biopsies and peripheral blood from patients with alopecia areata. Trimming removed 3 bases from V and 9 bases from J, with 9 bases in between. The CDR3 extends over 12 amino acids. CDR1 and CDR2 from the germline V gene are LNHNV and YYDKDF (reference sequence). cDNA prepared by RNA extraction and subsequent reverse transcription served as the template for sequencing. Assay: immunoSEQ multiplex PCR; the TCRdb copy retains only in-frame clones and omits some. The profile shows about 110,000 clones, 65% to 85% of them singletons.

The specimen comprised CD8+ T cells sorted from blood, sampled at week 24, from a patient treated with tofacitinib. This clonotype was sampled from a human donor with alopecia areata. V gene TRBV15 combines with J gene TRBJ2-1, with D unresolved. CDR3 loop: CATSRGGGEQFF. The CDR3 DNA follows: TGTGCCACCAGCAGGGGTGGCGGTGAGCAGTTCTTC.